A selection of T cell receptor beta chains follows, all from one sample in a study of blood T cell repertoires in COVID-19. Assay: immunoSEQ multiplex PCR; the TCRdb copy retains only in-frame clones and omits some. The repertoire consists of fewer than 250,000 clones, with around 80% occurring once and the leading ten covering about 11%. The source material was peripheral blood. These TCRs come from a woman of 80 years or more with COVID-19, enrolled during active disease. Each CDR3 is given with its conserved first and last residue. The D gene is left open where the match is weak. Expanded clones are given a class, and other clones once, few, many or no size at all.

v_call,clone_size,j_call,d_call,cdr3_nt,cdr3_aa
TRBV27,-,TRBJ1-5,TRBD1,TGTGCCAGCAGTCCCGGGACAGGCAATCAGCCCCAGCATTTT,CASSPGTGNQPQHF
TRBV24-1,-,TRBJ2-1,-,TGTGCCACCAGTGATACCCCCGGACGGGGACAAGGTGAGCAGTTCTTC,CATSDTPGRGQGEQFF
TRBV30,-,TRBJ1-2,-,TGTGCCTGGAGTGTACTTGGTGGGGCGGTTGGGGGCTACACCTTC,CAWSVLGGAVGGYTF
TRBV11-1,-,TRBJ1-1,-,TGTGCCAGCAGCTTTTATCACCAGGGGCCGAACACTGAAGCTTTCTTT,CASSFYHQGPNTEAFF
TRBV7-2,-,TRBJ1-3,-,TGTGCCAGCAGCCCCTACGGGGCGGGGGGCTCTGGAAACACCATATATTTT,CASSPYGAGGSGNTIYF
TRBV6-6,-,TRBJ2-3,-,TGTGCCAGCCTTGGACAGTCTACGCAGTATTTT,CASLGQSTQYF
TRBV12-3/TRBV12-4,-,TRBJ2-3,-,TGTGCCAGCAGTGCGAGGGGGGGGCCAACGCAGTATTTT,CASSARGGPTQYF
TRBV5-1,-,TRBJ2-3,TRBD2,TGCGCCAGCAGGCAGAATAGCGGGGCAGCAATAGATACGCAGTATTTT,CASRQNSGAAIDTQYF
TRBV4-3,-,TRBJ1-3,-,TGCGCCAGCAGCCAAGAACAGGGCTCTGGAAACACCATATATTTT,CASSQEQGSGNTIYF
TRBV6-5,-,TRBJ2-1,TRBD1,TGTGCCAGCAGGCCGGGACAGGGGGTCAATGAGCAGTTCTTC,CASRPGQGVNEQFF
TRBV1,few,TRBJ1-5,-,TGCACCAGCAGCCCTGGACAGGCCGGAGATAGCAATCAGCCCCAGCATTTT,CTSSPGQAGDSNQPQHF
TRBV21-1,-,TRBJ1-1,-,TGTGCCAGCAGCCCGCGGACAGGGGTTACCACTGAAGCTTTCTTT,CASSPRTGVTTEAFF
TRBV18,once,TRBJ2-1,-,TGTGCCAGCTCACCACCCTCCCGGAATGAGCAGTTCTTC,CASSPPSRNEQFF
TRBV5-6,-,TRBJ1-6,-,TGTGCCAGCAGCTCGGTGGGGCAGGGCGGCTATAATTCACCCCTCCACTTT,CASSSVGQGGYNSPLHF
TRBV4-3,few,TRBJ1-5,TRBD1,TGCGCCAGCAGCCAAGGACAGGGCCCCCATCAGCCCCAGCATTTT,CASSQGQGPHQPQHF